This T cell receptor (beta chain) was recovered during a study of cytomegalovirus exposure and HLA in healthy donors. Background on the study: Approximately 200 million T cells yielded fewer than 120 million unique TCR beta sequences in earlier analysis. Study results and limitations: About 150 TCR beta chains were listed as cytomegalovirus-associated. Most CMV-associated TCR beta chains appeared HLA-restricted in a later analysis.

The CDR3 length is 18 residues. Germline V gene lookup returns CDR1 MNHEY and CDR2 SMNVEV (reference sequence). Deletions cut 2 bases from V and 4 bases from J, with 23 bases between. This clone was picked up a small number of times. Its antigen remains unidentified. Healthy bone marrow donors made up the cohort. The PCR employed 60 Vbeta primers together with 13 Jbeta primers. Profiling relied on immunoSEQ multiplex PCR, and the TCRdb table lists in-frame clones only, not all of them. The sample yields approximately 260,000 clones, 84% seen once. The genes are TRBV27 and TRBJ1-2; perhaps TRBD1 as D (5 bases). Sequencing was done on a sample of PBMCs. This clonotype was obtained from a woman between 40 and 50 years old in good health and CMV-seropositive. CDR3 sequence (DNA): TGTGCCAGCAGTTTAAAAGGCATGAACATGGGGGGGAGCTATGGCTACACCTTC. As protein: CASSLKGMNMGGSYGYTF.